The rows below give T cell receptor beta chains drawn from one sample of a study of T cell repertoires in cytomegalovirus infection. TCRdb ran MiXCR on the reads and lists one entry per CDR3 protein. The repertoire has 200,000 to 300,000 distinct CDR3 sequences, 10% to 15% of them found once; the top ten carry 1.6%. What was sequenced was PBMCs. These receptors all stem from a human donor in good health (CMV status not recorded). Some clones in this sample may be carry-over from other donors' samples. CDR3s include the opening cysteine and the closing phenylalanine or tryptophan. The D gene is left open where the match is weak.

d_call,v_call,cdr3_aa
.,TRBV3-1,CASMGQSSYNEQFF
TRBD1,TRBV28,CASSLGKDRDDNEQFF
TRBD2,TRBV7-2,CASSLRPSGGPDTQYF
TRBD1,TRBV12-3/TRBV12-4,CASSNKPGQSFF
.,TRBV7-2,CASSSYRVENSPLHF
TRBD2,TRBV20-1,CSAGERGGDTQYF
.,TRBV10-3,CAISRGQAEAFF
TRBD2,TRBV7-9,CASSFSSGGVRNEQYF
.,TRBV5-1,CASSPVAGGGTDTQYF
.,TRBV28,CASYHSVYGYTF
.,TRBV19,CASSTRANTEAFF
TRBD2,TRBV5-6,CASSFSGRAMYEQYF
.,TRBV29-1,CSVEVNEKLFF
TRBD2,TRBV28,CASSPGTSGATQYF
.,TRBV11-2,CASSLGGVENEQFF
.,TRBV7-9,CASSFELLANEQFF
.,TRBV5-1,CASSLRLNGESNQPQHF
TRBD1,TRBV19,CASTQGGRGGNQPQHF
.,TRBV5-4,CASSPSTGTFIYEQYF
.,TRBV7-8,CASSSQGLAYEQYF
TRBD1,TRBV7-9,CASHRGTASNTGELFF
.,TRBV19,CASSLGQTLNYGYTF
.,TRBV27,CASSSRAASYEQYF
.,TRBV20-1,CSAAPGTRQGNEQFF
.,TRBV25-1,CASSEWTSNEKLFF
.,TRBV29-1,CSVDREYGYTF
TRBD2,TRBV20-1,CSARKGTSGGYEQYF
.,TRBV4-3,CASSQDRSGYGYTF